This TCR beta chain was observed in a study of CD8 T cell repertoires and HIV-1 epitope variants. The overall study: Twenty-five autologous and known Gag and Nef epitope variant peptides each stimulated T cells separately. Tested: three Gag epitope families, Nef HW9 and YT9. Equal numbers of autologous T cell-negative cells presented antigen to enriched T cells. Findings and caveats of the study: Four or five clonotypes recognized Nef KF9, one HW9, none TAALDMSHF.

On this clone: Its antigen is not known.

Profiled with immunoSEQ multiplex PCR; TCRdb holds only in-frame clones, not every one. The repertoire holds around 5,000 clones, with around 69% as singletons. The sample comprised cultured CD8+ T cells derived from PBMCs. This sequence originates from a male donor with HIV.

CDR3 protein: CASSRGASGLEETQYF. CDR3 DNA sequence: TGTGCCAGCAGCCGAGGGGCTAGCGGGTTGGAAGAGACCCAGTACTTC. This sequence joins TRBV13 and TRBJ2-5; 8 positions match TRBD2. The V gene's germline CDR1 is PRHDT and CDR2 FYEKMQ (reference sequence). Trimming took 5 bases from V and 3 from J; bases not matched to a gene: 11. The CDR3 totals 16 residues.